Listed below are T cell receptor beta chains from one sample, sequenced in a study of T-cell reconstitution after alpha-beta-depleted transplantation in children. TCRdb re-called the PCR reads through MiXCR, storing one row per CDR3 protein. The top ten hold approximately 38% of the sample, which has just under 350,000 distinct CDR3 sequences, around 15% seen once. Source: PBMCs, mostly from graft donor cells, taken 360 days after TCRalphabeta/CD19-depleted stem cell transplant. These receptors all stem from a male patient between 2 and 10 years old who had a stem cell transplant for acute lymphoblastic leukemia, so the T cells may come from the graft donor. Each CDR3 is given with its conserved first and last residue. The D gene is left open where the match is weak. Size values are once, few and many counts, or a class for expanded clones, and some rows have none.

size: .
D: TRBD1
J: TRBJ2-1
V: TRBV7-2
CDR3: CASSPRTGSRLNEQFF
DNA: TGTGCCAGCAGCCCGAGGACAGGGAGTAGACTCAATGAGCAGTTCTTC

size: few
D: TRBD2
J: TRBJ2-3
V: TRBV6-1
CDR3: CASSPRLATSTDTQYF
DNA: TGTGCCAGCAGTCCCCGACTAGCAACTTCCACAGATACGCAGTATTTT

size: few
D: .
J: TRBJ2-7
V: TRBV11-2
CDR3: CASSLEGATSSSYEQYF
DNA: TGTGCCAGCAGCTTAGAGGGAGCCACCTCGAGCTCCTACGAGCAGTACTTC

size: .
D: .
J: TRBJ2-7
V: TRBV4-3
CDR3: CASSQDLVTSNEPYEQYF
DNA: TGCGCCAGCAGCCAAGATCTGGTGACTAGTAACGAGCCCTACGAGCAGTACTTC

size: .
D: .
J: TRBJ2-2
V: TRBV7-9
CDR3: CASSSYRAGELFF
DNA: TGTGCCAGCAGTTCGTACAGGGCCGGGGAGCTGTTTTTT

size: .
D: TRBD2
J: TRBJ2-7
V: TRBV3-1
CDR3: CASSQNSGLAGGEQYF
DNA: TGTGCCAGCAGCCAAAACTCAGGACTAGCGGGAGGTGAGCAGTACTTC

size: many
D: TRBD1
J: TRBJ2-1
V: TRBV5-1
CDR3: CASSFDRGPYNEQFF
DNA: TGCGCCAGCAGCTTCGACAGGGGACCCTACAATGAGCAGTTCTTC

size: .
D: .
J: TRBJ1-4
V: TRBV27
CDR3: CASSLTLGSEKLFF
DNA: TGTGCCAGCAGTTTGACCCTGGGAAGTGAAAAACTGTTTTTT

size: .
D: TRBD1
J: TRBJ2-1
V: TRBV3-1
CDR3: CASSQVRDRSSYNEQFF
DNA: TGTGCCAGCAGCCAAGTGCGGGACAGGAGCTCCTACAATGAGCAGTTCTTC

size: .
D: TRBD1
J: TRBJ1-3
V: TRBV7-8
CDR3: CASSLATGGSGNTIYF
DNA: TGTGCCAGCAGCTTAGCAACAGGGGGCTCTGGAAACACCATATATTTT

size: .
D: .
J: TRBJ2-5
V: TRBV7-8
CDR3: CASSSGLAPQETQYF
DNA: TGTGCCAGCAGCTCCGGCTTGGCCCCTCAAGAGACCCAGTACTTC

size: .
D: TRBD2
J: TRBJ2-1
V: TRBV4-3
CDR3: CASSQHSLAGGPSDEQFF
DNA: TGCGCCAGCAGCCAGCACTCACTAGCGGGAGGGCCTTCGGATGAGCAGTTCTTC

size: .
D: .
J: TRBJ1-1
V: TRBV5-1
CDR3: CASSSTSLPGGTEAFF
DNA: TGCGCCAGCAGCTCAACGTCCCTTCCCGGAGGCACTGAAGCTTTCTTT

size: .
D: TRBD1
J: TRBJ2-5
V: TRBV28
CDR3: CASSPTGLKETQYF
DNA: TGTGCCAGCAGTCCGACAGGGTTGAAAGAGACCCAGTACTTC

size: .
D: TRBD2
J: TRBJ2-3
V: TRBV29-1
CDR3: CSVELAGGADTQYF
DNA: TGCAGCGTTGAGCTAGCGGGGGGGGCAGATACGCAGTATTTT

size: .
D: .
J: TRBJ1-1
V: TRBV2
CDR3: CASMVDTGYKNTEAFF
DNA: TGTGCCAGCATGGTCGATACAGGTTACAAGAACACTGAAGCTTTCTTT

size: .
D: .
J: TRBJ1-1
V: TRBV29-1
CDR3: CSARVGRTEAFF
DNA: TGCAGCGCCCGGGTCGGGAGGACTGAAGCTTTCTTT

size: few
D: .
J: TRBJ2-7
V: TRBV3-1
CDR3: CASSQEVTSGIYEQYF
DNA: TGTGCCAGCAGCCAAGAGGTGACTAGTGGGATCTACGAGCAGTACTTC

size: few
D: TRBD1
J: TRBJ2-7
V: TRBV18
CDR3: CASSPTSSGQGFYEQYF
DNA: TGTGCCAGCTCACCAACATCCTCGGGACAGGGTTTTTACGAGCAGTACTTC

size: .
D: TRBD1
J: TRBJ1-3
V: TRBV28
CDR3: CASSLSSGGDSGNTIYF
DNA: TGTGCCAGCAGTTTATCATCAGGGGGAGATTCTGGAAACACCATATATTTT

size: few
D: TRBD1
J: TRBJ2-7
V: TRBV28
CDR3: CASRGVRTGGSYEQYF
DNA: TGTGCCAGCAGGGGGGTACGGACAGGGGGCTCCTACGAGCAGTACTTC

size: .
D: TRBD1
J: TRBJ2-1
V: TRBV18
CDR3: CASSPPTGNAYNEQFF
DNA: TGTGCCAGCTCACCACCGACAGGGAACGCATACAATGAGCAGTTCTTC

size: many
D: .
J: TRBJ1-2
V: TRBV9
CDR3: CASSVDARSNGYTF
DNA: TGTGCCAGCAGCGTAGATGCGCGGTCTAATGGCTACACCTTC

size: few
D: .
J: TRBJ2-1
V: TRBV4-1
CDR3: CASSQEGGSQQFF
DNA: TGCGCCAGCAGCCAAGAGGGGGGTAGCCAGCAGTTCTTC

size: many
D: .
J: TRBJ2-5
V: TRBV5-1
CDR3: CASSLSMQETQYF
DNA: TGCGCCAGCAGCTTAAGCATGCAAGAGACCCAGTACTTC

size: .
D: .
J: TRBJ2-1
V: TRBV19
CDR3: CASSTDAHNEQFF
DNA: TGTGCCAGTAGTACCGACGCCCACAATGAGCAGTTCTTC

size: .
D: .
J: TRBJ2-6
V: TRBV7-9
CDR3: CASSYRSGANVLTF
DNA: TGTGCCAGCAGCTATCGATCCGGGGCCAACGTCCTGACTTTC

size: .
D: TRBD2
J: TRBJ2-7
V: TRBV6-2/TRBV6-3
CDR3: CASSKLVGLAGVQQYF
DNA: TGTGCCAGCAGTAAGCTCGTCGGACTAGCGGGAGTGCAGCAGTACTTC

size: .
D: .
J: TRBJ2-7
V: TRBV12-3/TRBV12-4
CDR3: CASSSGVRSYEQYF
DNA: TGTGCCAGCAGTTCTGGCGTACGCTCCTACGAGCAGTACTTC

size: .
D: TRBD2
J: TRBJ2-5
V: TRBV4-1
CDR3: CASRELAGVLYEGTQYF
DNA: TGCGCCAGCAGGGAACTAGCGGGAGTCCTTTACGAGGGGACCCAGTACTTC